This T cell receptor (beta chain) was captured in a study of shared clonotypes between healthy human individuals. Clones were read by immunoSEQ multiplex PCR, and TCRdb kept only the in-frame ones, dropping some. The sample gives roughly 1.5 million clones, around 98% of which show up once; about 0.42% is in the top ten. The CDR3 is 17 amino acids. Germline-derived CDR1 and CDR2 are LNHDA and SQIVND (reference sequence). V was shortened by 4 bases and J by 1 base, with 14 bases between the two germline ends. Input material: naive CD4+ T cells sorted from blood. Stated subset: CD45RA+ positively selected. The receptor was derived from a man aged 25 to 40 in good health. The chain recombines TRBV19 with TRBJ2-6; tentative D call: TRBD2 (5 bases). DNA for the CDR3: TGTGCCAGTAGTACCCTTCGGACTGCATCTGGGGCCAACGTCCTGACTTTC. As protein: CASSTLRTASGANVLTF.